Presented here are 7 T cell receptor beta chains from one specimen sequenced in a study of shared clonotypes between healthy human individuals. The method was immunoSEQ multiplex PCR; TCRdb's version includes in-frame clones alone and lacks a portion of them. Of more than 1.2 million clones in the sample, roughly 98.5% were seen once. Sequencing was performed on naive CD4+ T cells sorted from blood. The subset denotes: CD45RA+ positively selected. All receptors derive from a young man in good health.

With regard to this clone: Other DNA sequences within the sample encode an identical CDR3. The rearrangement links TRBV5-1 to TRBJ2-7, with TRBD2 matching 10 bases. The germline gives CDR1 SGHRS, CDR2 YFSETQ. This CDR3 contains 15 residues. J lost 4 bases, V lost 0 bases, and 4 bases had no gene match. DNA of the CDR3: TGCGCCAGCAGCTTGGACCCTAGCGGGAGTTACGAGCAGTACTTC. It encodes CASSLDPSGSYEQYF.

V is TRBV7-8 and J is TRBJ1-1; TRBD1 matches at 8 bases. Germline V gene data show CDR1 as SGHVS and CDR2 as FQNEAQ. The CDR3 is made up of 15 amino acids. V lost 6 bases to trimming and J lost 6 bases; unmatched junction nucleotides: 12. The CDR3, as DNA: TGTGCCAGCAGTTTTCCAGGGGGCGCGGGCGCTGAAGCTTTCTTT. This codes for CASSFPGGAGAEAFF.

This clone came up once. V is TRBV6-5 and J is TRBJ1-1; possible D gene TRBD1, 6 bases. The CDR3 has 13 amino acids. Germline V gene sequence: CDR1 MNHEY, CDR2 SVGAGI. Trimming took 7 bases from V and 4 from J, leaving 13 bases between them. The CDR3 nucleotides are TGTGCCAGCACCCCAAGGGGGACCACTGAAGCTTTCTTT. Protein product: CASTPRGTTEAFF.

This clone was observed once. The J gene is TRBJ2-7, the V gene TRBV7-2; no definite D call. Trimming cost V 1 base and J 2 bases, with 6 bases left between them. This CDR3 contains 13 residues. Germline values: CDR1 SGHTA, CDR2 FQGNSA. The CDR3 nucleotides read TGTGCCAGCAGCTTAGTTTCTGCCTACGAGCAGTACTTC. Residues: CASSLVSAYEQYF.

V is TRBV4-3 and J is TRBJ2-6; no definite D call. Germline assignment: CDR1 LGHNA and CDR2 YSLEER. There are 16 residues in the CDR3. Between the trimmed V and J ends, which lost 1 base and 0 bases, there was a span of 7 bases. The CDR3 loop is CASSQATGSGANVLTF. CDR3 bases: TGCGCCAGCAGCCAAGCTACCGGCTCTGGGGCCAACGTCCTGACTTTC.

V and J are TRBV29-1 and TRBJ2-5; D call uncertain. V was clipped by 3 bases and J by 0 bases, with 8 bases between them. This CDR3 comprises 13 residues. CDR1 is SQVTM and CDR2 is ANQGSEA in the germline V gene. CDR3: CSVDSRHQETQYF. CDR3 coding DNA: TGCAGCGTTGATAGCAGGCACCAAGAGACCCAGTACTTC.

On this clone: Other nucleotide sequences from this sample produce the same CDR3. In DNA, the CDR3 is TGTGCCAGCAGCTTGGTTGGGAGCACAGATACGCAGTATTTT. As protein: CASSLVGSTDTQYF. The gene calls are TRBV5-4 and TRBJ2-3; D is undetermined. The germline V gene has CDR1 SGHNT and CDR2 YYREEE (reference sequence). This CDR3 comprises 14 residues. V was clipped by 0 bases and J by 0 bases, with 5 bases between them.